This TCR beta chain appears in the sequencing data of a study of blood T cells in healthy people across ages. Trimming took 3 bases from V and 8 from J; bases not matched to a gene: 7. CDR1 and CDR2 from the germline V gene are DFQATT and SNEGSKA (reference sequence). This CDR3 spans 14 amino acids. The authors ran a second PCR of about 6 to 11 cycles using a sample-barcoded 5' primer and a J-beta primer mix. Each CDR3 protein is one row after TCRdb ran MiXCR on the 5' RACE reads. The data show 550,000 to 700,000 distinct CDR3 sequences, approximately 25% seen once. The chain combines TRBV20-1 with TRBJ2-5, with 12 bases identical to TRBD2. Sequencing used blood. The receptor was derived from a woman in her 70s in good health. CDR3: CSASKLAGGSTQYF. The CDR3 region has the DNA TGCAGTGCTAGTAAGCTAGCGGGGGGGAGCACCCAGTACTTC.